Listed below are T cell receptor beta chains from one sample, sequenced in a study of Ad26.COV2.S vaccination and SARS-CoV-2 variants. Method: immunoSEQ multiplex PCR; TCRdb's copy keeps in-frame clones and lacks some. The sample lists about 480,000 clones, around 85% occurring once. The sequencing used peripheral blood, collected in a trial of Ad26.COV2.S vaccine versus placebo. These receptors were obtained from a person aged 18-60 years who received the Ad26.COV2.S COVID-19 vaccine or a placebo. The CDR3 runs from the conserved cysteine through the conserved F or W. D genes are given only for firm matches. Some rows have no size entry. The others give once, few or many, or a class for an expanded clone.

NA,NA,TRBV30,TRBJ1-6,TGTGCCTGGAGTACAGGGAGCTCCTATAATTCACCCCTCCACTTT,CAWSTGSSYNSPLHF
NA,NA,TRBV28,TRBJ1-1,TGTGCCAGCAGAAACCTGGGCACTGAAGCTTTCTTT,CASRNLGTEAFF
NA,NA,TRBV28,TRBJ1-1,TGTGCCAGCAGTTTACGTGCCAGGGAATCTACTGAAGCTTTCTTT,CASSLRARESTEAFF
NA,NA,TRBV4-2,TRBJ2-2,TGTGCCAGCAGCCAAGAAGAGGGGGGGACTCAGACCGGGGAGCTGTTTTTT,CASSQEEGGTQTGELFF
NA,NA,TRBV7-9,TRBJ1-2,TGTGCCTCTGAGTGGAGGGAGCTGGCGTATGGCTACACCTTC,CASEWRELAYGYTF
TRBD1,NA,TRBV7-2,TRBJ2-7,TGTGCCAGCAGCACCGGGACAGGGGTCTACGAGCAGTACTTC,CASSTGTGVYEQYF
NA,NA,TRBV7-3,TRBJ1-1,TGTGCCAGCAGCCGGGACGGAAGAGGGGACACTGAAGCTTTCTTT,CASSRDGRGDTEAFF
NA,NA,TRBV10-3,TRBJ1-3,TGTGCCCCATCTGGAAACACCATATATTTT,CAPSGNTIYF
TRBD1,NA,TRBV5-1,TRBJ1-1,TGCGCCAGCAGCAGACCGGGACAGCAGAACACTGAAGCTTTCTTT,CASSRPGQQNTEAFF
TRBD1,NA,TRBV30,TRBJ2-1,TGTGCCTGGAGTGTGATCGGGACAGGGGAATCAGGGCCAACAATGTTCTTC,CAWSVIGTGESGPTMFF
NA,NA,TRBV6-2/TRBV6-3,TRBJ1-5,TGTGCCAGCAGTTACCCACCCATAGAGCCCCAGCATTTT,CASSYPPIEPQHF
NA,few,TRBV2,TRBJ1-2,TGTGCCAGCAGCTGGGGAATTGGGATGGTGGGAGGCTACACCTTC,CASSWGIGMVGGYTF
NA,NA,TRBV9,TRBJ1-3,TGTGCCAGCAGCCCGGACCCGACCTCGCGGTTACCAAACACCATATATTTT,CASSPDPTSRLPNTIYF
NA,NA,TRBV12-3/TRBV12-4,TRBJ2-3,TGTGCCAGCAGTCACGCAGGGACAGATACGCAGTATTTT,CASSHAGTDTQYF
NA,NA,TRBV7-2,TRBJ1-2,TGTGCCAGCAGCTTAACCCCCCGGGACTTCGGCGGCTACACCTTC,CASSLTPRDFGGYTF
NA,NA,TRBV24-1,TRBJ2-3,TGTGCCACCAGTGATCCCGGGGTGGATACGCAGTATTTT,CATSDPGVDTQYF
NA,NA,TRBV28,TRBJ2-4,TGTGCCAGCAGTTTGGCCCGCGGGCCTCTAGCCAAAAACATTCAGTACTTC,CASSLARGPLAKNIQYF
NA,NA,TRBV30,TRBJ1-4,TGTGCCTGGGCAAAAAATAGAGACCTCTTCAATGGAAAACTGTTTTTT,CAWAKNRDLFNGKLFF
TRBD1,NA,TRBV4-1,TRBJ1-2,TGCGCCAGCAGCCAGGAGACAGGGGACTATGGCTACACCTTC,CASSQETGDYGYTF
NA,NA,TRBV6-6,TRBJ2-5,TGTGCCAGCAGTTATTCCTCCTATAGACAAGAGACCCAGTACTTC,CASSYSSYRQETQYF
NA,once,TRBV11-2,TRBJ1-2,TGTGCCAGCAGCTCACAAGCCCAGGGAGTGGGCTACACCTTC,CASSSQAQGVGYTF
NA,NA,TRBV14,TRBJ2-1,TGTGCCAGCAGCCCCTGGAGTCCAGCGCCGACCTACAATGAGCAGTTCTTC,CASSPWSPAPTYNEQFF
NA,NA,TRBV6-5,TRBJ2-7,TGTGCCAGCCTACAGGGTCGCGCCTACGAGCAGTACTTC,CASLQGRAYEQYF
NA,once,TRBV5-1,TRBJ2-3,TGCGCCAGCAGCTTGGATTCTCCGACAGATACGCAGTATTTT,CASSLDSPTDTQYF
NA,NA,TRBV19,TRBJ1-2,TGTGCCAGTAGTCCCTCGGGCCCGGGGTATGGCTACACCTTC,CASSPSGPGYGYTF